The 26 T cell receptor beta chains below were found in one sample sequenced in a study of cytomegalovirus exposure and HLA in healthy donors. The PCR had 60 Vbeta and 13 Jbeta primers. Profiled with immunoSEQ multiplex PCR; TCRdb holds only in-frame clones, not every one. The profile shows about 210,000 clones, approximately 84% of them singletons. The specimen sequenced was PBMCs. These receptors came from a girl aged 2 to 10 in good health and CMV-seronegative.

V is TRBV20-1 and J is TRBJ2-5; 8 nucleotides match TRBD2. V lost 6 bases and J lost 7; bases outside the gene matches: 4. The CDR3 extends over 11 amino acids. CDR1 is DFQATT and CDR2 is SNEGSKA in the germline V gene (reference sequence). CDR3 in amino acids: CSARREGTQYF. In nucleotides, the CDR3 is TGCAGTGCCCGCCGGGAGGGGACCCAGTACTTC.

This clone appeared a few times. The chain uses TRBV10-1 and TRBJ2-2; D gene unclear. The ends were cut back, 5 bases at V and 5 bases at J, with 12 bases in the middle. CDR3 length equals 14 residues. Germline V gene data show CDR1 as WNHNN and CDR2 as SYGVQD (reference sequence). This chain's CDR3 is CASSPMTHTGELFF. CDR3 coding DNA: TGCGCCAGCAGTCCTATGACACATACCGGGGAGCTGTTTTTT.

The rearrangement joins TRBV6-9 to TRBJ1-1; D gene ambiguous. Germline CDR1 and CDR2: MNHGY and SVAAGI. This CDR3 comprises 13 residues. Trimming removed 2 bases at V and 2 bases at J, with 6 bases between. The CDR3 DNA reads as TGTGCCAGCAGTTATAACGGTAACACTGAAGCTTTCTTT. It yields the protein CASSYNGNTEAFF.

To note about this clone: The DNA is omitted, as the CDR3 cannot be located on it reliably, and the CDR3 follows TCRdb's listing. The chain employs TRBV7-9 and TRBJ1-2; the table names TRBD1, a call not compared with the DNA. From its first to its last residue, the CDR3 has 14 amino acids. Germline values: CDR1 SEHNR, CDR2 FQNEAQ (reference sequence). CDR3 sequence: CASSSVGQGSPSTF.

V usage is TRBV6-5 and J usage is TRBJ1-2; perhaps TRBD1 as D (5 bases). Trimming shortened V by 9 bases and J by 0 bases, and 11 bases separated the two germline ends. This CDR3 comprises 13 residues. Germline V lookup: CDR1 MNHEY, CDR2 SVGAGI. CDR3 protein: CARGGEANYGYTF. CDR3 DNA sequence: TGTGCCAGGGGGGGGGAGGCTAACTATGGCTACACCTTC.

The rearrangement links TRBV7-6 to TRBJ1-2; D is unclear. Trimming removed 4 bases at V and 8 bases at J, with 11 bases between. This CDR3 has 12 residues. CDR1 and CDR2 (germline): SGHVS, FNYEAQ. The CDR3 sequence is CASSSTVEGYTF. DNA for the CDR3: TGTGCCAGCAGCTCAACAGTGGAAGGCTACACCTTC.

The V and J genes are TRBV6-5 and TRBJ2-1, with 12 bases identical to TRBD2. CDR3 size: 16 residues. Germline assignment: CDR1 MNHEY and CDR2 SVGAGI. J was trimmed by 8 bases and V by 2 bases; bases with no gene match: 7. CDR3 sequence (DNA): TGTGCCAGCAGTTACCGCGCGGGACTAGCGGGCCATGAGCAGTTCTTC. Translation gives CASSYRAGLAGHEQFF.

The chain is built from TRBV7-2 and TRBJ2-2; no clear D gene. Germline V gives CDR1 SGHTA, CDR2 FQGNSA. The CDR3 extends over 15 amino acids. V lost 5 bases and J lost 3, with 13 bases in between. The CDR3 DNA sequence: TGTGCCAGCAGCCCGAGGTTTGCGTACACCGGGGAGCTGTTTTTT. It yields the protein CASSPRFAYTGELFF.

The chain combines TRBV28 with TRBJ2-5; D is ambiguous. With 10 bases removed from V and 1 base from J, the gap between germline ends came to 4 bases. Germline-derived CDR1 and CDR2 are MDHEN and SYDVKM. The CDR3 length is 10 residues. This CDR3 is CATLQETQYF. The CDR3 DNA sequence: TGTGCCACCCTCCAAGAGACCCAGTACTTC.

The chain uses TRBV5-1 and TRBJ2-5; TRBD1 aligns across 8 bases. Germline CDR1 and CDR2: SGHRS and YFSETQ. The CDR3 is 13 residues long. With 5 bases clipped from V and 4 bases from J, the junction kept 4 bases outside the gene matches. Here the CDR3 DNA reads TGCGCCAGCAGATCCGGGACAGGAGAGACCCAGTACTTC. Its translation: CASRSGTGETQYF.

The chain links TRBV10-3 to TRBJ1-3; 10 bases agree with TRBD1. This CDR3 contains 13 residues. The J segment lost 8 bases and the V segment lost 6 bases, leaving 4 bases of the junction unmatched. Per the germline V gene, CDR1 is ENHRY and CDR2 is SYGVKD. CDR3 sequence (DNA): TGTGCCATCAGGGGAGGACAGGGGGACACCATATATTTT. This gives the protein CAIRGGQGDTIYF.

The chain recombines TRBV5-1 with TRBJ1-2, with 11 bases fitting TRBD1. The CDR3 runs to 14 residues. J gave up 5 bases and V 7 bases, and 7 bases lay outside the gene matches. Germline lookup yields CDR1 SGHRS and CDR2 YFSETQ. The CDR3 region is CASAGQGALYGYTF. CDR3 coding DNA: TGCGCCAGCGCCGGACAGGGGGCTTTATATGGCTACACCTTC.

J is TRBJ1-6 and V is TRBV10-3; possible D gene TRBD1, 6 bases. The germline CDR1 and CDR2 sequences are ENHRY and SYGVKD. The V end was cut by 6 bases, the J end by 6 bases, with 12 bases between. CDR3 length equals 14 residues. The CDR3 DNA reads TGTGCCATCAGGCCAAAGGACAGTAATTCACCCCTCCACTTT. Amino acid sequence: CAIRPKDSNSPLHF.

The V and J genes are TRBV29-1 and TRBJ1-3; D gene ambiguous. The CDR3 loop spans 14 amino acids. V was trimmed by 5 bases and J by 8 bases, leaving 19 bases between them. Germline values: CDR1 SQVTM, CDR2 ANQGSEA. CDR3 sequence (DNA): TGCAGCGTTAGGCGGGGAGATCACCTGGACACCATATATTTT. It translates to CSVRRGDHLDTIYF.

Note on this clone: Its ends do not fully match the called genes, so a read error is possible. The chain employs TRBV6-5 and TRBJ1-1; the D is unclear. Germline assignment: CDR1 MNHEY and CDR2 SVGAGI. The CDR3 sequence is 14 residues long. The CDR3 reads CASSYSTGRAEASF. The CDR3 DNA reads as TGTGCCAGCAGTTACTCGACGGGGAGGGCTGAAGCTTCCTTT.

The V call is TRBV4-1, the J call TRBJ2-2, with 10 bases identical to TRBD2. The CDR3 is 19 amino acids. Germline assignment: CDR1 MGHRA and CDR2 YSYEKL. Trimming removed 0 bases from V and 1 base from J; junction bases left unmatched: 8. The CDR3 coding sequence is TGCGCCAGCAGCCAAGACAGCATAGCGGGGGGCCTGAACACCGGGGAGCTGTTTTTT. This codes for CASSQDSIAGGLNTGELFF.

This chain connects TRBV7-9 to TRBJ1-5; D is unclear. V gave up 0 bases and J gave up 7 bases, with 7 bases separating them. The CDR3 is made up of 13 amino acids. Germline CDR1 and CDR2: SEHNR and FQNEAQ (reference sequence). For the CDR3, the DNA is TGTGCCAGCAGCTTAGCCCAGGCCCAGCCCCAGCATTTT. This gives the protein CASSLAQAQPQHF.

The CDR3 region is CASSLARVPSYEQYF. The CDR3 coding sequence is TGTGCCAGCAGCTTAGCGCGGGTCCCCTCCTACGAGCAGTACTTC. The V call is TRBV7-8, the J call TRBJ2-7, with D possibly TRBD2 on 5 matching bases. Germline CDR1 is SGHVS and CDR2 is FQNEAQ. There are 15 residues in the CDR3. Trimming left V 0 bases short and J 0 bases short, with 9 bases between.

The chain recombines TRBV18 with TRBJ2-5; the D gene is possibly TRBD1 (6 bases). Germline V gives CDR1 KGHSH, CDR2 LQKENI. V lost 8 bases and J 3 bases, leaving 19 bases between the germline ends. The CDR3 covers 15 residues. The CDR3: CASPRTDYREETQYF. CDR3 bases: TGTGCCAGCCCCCGGACCGATTACAGGGAAGAGACCCAGTACTTC. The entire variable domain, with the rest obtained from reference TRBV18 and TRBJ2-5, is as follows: NAGVMQNPRHLVRRRGQEARLRCSPMKGHSHVYWYRQLPEEGLKFMVYLQKENIIDESGMPKERFSAEFPKEGPSILRIQQVVRGDSAAYFCASPRTDYREETQYFGPGTRLLVL.

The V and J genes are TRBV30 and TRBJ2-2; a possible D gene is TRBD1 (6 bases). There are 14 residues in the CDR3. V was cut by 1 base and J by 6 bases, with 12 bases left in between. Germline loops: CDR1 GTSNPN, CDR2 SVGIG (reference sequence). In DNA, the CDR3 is TGTGCCTGGAGTGATGATTACAGGGCCGGGGAGCTGTTTTTT. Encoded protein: CAWSDDYRAGELFF.

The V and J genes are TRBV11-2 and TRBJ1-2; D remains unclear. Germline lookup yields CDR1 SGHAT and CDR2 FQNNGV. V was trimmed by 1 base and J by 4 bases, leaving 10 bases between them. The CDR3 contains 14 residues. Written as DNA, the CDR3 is TGTGCCAGCAGCTTAGTGGCCACACCCTATGGCTACACCTTC. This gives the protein CASSLVATPYGYTF.

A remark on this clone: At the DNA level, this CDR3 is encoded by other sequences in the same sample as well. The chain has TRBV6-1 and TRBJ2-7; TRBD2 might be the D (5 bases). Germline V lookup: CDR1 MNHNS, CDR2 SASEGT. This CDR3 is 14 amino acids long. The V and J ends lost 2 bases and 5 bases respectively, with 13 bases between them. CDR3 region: CASSESGNTDEQYF. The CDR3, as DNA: TGTGCCAGCAGTGAATCGGGGAATACAGACGAGCAGTACTTC.

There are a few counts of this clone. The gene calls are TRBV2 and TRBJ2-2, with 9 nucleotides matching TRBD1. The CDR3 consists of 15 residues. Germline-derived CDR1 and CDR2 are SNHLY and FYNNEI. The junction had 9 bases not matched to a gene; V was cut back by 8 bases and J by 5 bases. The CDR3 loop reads CASVEQGAGTGELFF. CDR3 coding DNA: TGTGCCAGCGTCGAACAGGGGGCAGGGACCGGGGAGCTGTTTTTT.

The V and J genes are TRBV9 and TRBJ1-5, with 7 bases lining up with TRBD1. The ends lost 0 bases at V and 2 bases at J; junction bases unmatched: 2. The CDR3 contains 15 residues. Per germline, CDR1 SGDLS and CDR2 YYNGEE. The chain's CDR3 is CASSVGQGGNQPQHF. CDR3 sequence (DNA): TGTGCCAGCAGCGTAGGACAGGGAGGCAATCAGCCCCAGCATTTT.

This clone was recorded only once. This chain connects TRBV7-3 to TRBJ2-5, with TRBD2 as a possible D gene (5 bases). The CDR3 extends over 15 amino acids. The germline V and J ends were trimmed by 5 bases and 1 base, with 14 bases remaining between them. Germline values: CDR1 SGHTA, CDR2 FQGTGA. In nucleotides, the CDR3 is TGTGCCAGCAGCCCCTCCCCGGACTCCCAAGAGACCCAGTACTTC. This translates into CASSPSPDSQETQYF.

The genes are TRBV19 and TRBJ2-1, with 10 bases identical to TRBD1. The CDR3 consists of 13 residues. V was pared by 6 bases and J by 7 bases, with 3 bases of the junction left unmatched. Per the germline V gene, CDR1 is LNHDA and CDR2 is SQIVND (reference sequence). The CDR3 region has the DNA TGTGCCAGTAGCCTGGGACAGGGGAATGAGCAGTTCTTC. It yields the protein CASSLGQGNEQFF.